Listed below are T cell receptor beta chains from one sample, sequenced in a study of a mutant IDH1 vaccine in newly diagnosed glioma. Here immunoSEQ multiplex PCR was the method, and the copy in TCRdb shows in-frame clones only, minus some. Of about 51,000 clones in the sample, just under 80% were seen once. These receptors are not linked to any known antigen. The sample in question was PBMCs, obtained from a glioma patient whose treatment included an IDH1 peptide vaccine. These receptors were collected from a man aged 50 to 59 with glioma. CDR3s include the opening cysteine and the closing phenylalanine or tryptophan. Each record gives: D gene, clone size, J gene, V gene, CDR3 DNA, CDR3 protein. The D gene is left open where the match is weak. The size of a clone is reported for some rows only, either as once, few or many, or as a class for expanded clones.

TRBD1,NA,TRBJ1-2,TRBV6-5,TGTGCCAGCCTCACCCTTCACGGGACAGGGAATGGCTACACCTTC,CASLTLHGTGNGYTF
NA,NA,TRBJ1-5,TRBV28,TGTGCCAGCAGCCCCCGACAAGACAATCAGCCCCAGCATTTT,CASSPRQDNQPQHF
NA,few,TRBJ1-1,TRBV7-9,TGTGCCAGCAGCGCCCAGCCCAACACTGAAGCTTTCTTT,CASSAQPNTEAFF
NA,NA,TRBJ1-1,TRBV20-1,TGCAGTGCCCCGGACAGTCCTGAAGCTTTCTTT,CSAPDSPEAFF
NA,NA,TRBJ1-2,TRBV28,TGTGCCAGCAGTTTGCGAGGGCTATCTAACTATGGCTACACCTTC,CASSLRGLSNYGYTF
NA,few,TRBJ1-5,TRBV4-1,TGCGCCAGCAGCGTCAGGACAGACAGCAATCAGCCCCAGCATTTT,CASSVRTDSNQPQHF
NA,NA,TRBJ2-1,TRBV7-2,TGTGCCAGCAGCTTAGCAGGGTCCGGGGTCAATGAGCAGTTCTTC,CASSLAGSGVNEQFF
TRBD1,once,TRBJ1-3,TRBV15,TGTGCCACCAGCACCCTTACAGGGGCTCGCTCTGGAAACACCATATATTTT,CATSTLTGARSGNTIYF
TRBD2,NA,TRBJ2-2,TRBV6-1,TGTGCCAGTTCCCCGGGGGGGTATACCGGGGAGCTGTTTTTT,CASSPGGYTGELFF
NA,few,TRBJ1-5,TRBV11-2,TGTGCCAGCAGCTTAGAACCCTTTCAGCCCCAGCATTTT,CASSLEPFQPQHF
NA,NA,TRBJ2-2,TRBV27,TGTGCCAGCAGTGGCGATTCAGGCAGCCCGGGCAGGGGAGGCGGGGAGCTGTTTTTT,CASSGDSGSPGRGGGELFF
NA,NA,TRBJ1-1,TRBV5-6,TGTGCCAGCAGCTTATTGAAGGGGCCTGGGTACACTGAAGCTTTCTTT,CASSLLKGPGYTEAFF
NA,NA,TRBJ2-2,TRBV7-7,TGTGCTAGCAGCCCAAGCGGGGGACAGGCTGGGGAGCTGTTTTTT,CASSPSGGQAGELFF
TRBD1,NA,TRBJ1-3,TRBV2,TGTGCCAGCTATCGTACAGGGGCGTTCGAAGGAAACACCATATATTTT,CASYRTGAFEGNTIYF
NA,NA,TRBJ2-2,TRBV5-5,TGTGCCAGCAGCTTGGCCCCAGCACTGAACACCGGGGAGCTGTTTTTT,CASSLAPALNTGELFF
NA,NA,TRBJ2-1,TRBV7-2,TGTGCCAGCAGCTTAGGTGACCGCTATCCCTACAATGAGCAGTTCTTC,CASSLGDRYPYNEQFF
TRBD1,once,TRBJ2-1,TRBV7-9,TGTGCCAGCAGCCCGCGGACAGGGGACTACAATGAGCAGTTCTTC,CASSPRTGDYNEQFF
TRBD1,NA,TRBJ1-1,TRBV20-1,TGCAGTGCGCAGGGGGTAGAAGCTTTCTTT,CSAQGVEAFF
TRBD1,NA,TRBJ2-7,TRBV5-4,TGTGCCAGCAGCCCGGGACAGACCAGTTCCTACGAGCAGTACTTC,CASSPGQTSSYEQYF
TRBD1,NA,TRBJ1-5,TRBV6-5,TGTGCCAGCAGTTCTGGACAGGGTAGCAATCAGCCCCAGCATTTT,CASSSGQGSNQPQHF
NA,few,TRBJ2-5,TRBV9,TGTGCCAGCAGCCCCCGGGACTTGAACGGGGAGACCCAGTACTTC,CASSPRDLNGETQYF
NA,NA,TRBJ1-5,TRBV6-1,TGTGCCAGCAGTGAACGACCGCGGGGGAGTCAGCCCCAGCATTTT,CASSERPRGSQPQHF
TRBD1,NA,TRBJ2-3,TRBV11-3,TGTGCCAGCAGCCCCCGGACAGGGCCAGATACGCAGTATTTT,CASSPRTGPDTQYF
TRBD1,NA,TRBJ2-7,TRBV7-2,TGTGCCAGCAGCTCGGGACAGCAGTCTTACGAGCAGTACTTC,CASSSGQQSYEQYF
TRBD2,NA,TRBJ2-3,TRBV19,TGTGCCAGTACAAACCAGCCGGGACTAGCGGGGGGGCATCCCACAGATACGCAGTATTTT,CASTNQPGLAGGHPTDTQYF
NA,NA,TRBJ1-1,TRBV28,TGTGCCAGCAGTTCGGACACTGAAGCTTTCTTT,CASSSDTEAFF
TRBD1,NA,TRBJ1-1,TRBV9,TGTGCCAGCAGCGTAGTGCCAGGGGGGGACACTGAAGCTTTCTTT,CASSVVPGGDTEAFF
NA,medium-sized,TRBJ2-7,TRBV11-1,TGTGCCAGCAGCTTACATCAGGGAAGCTCCTACGAGCAGTACTTC,CASSLHQGSSYEQYF
NA,NA,TRBJ2-7,TRBV6-6,TGTGCCAGCAGTCCCCCGAGACTCGCGGATCCCTACGAGCAGTACTTC,CASSPPRLADPYEQYF
TRBD1,NA,TRBJ1-1,TRBV19,TGTGCCAGTAGTACGGACAGGGGTCGATTGACTGAAGCTTTCTTT,CASSTDRGRLTEAFF
NA,NA,TRBJ2-3,TRBV5-1,TGCGCCAGCAGCGAAGGGAGAGATACGCAGTATTTT,CASSEGRDTQYF
NA,NA,TRBJ1-6,TRBV6-6,TGTGCCAGCAGTATCTCTTCTTCGGGGAGTTCACCCCTCCACTTT,CASSISSSGSSPLHF
NA,NA,TRBJ2-2,TRBV14,TGTGCCAGCAAGGGAGCTTACACCGGGGAGCTGTTTTTT,CASKGAYTGELFF
TRBD1,NA,TRBJ2-1,TRBV7-2,TGTGCCAGCAGGTCACAGGGGTACAATGAGCAGTTCTTC,CASRSQGYNEQFF
NA,NA,TRBJ2-1,TRBV9,TGTGCCAGCAGCGTAAGGCAGGGCTCCTACAATGAGCAGTTCTTC,CASSVRQGSYNEQFF
NA,NA,TRBJ2-2,TRBV5-1,TGCGCCAGCAGCGACGGACAGATAACCGGGGAGCTGTTTTTT,CASSDGQITGELFF
NA,NA,TRBJ1-1,TRBV7-9,TGTGCCAGCAGCTTACGTCTTAACACTGAAGCTTTCTTT,CASSLRLNTEAFF
TRBD1,NA,TRBJ2-3,TRBV10-3,TGTGCCATCAGTGAGTTTGGGACAGGGGCAGATACGCAGTATTTT,CAISEFGTGADTQYF
NA,NA,TRBJ1-2,TRBV10-2,TGCGCCAGCACCGCGTTTGGGGAGGGCGGCGGCTACACCTTC,CASTAFGEGGGYTF
NA,NA,TRBJ2-7,TRBV4-3,TGCGCCAGCAGCCAAGTACGGGGGGCGATGAACGAGCAGTACTTC,CASSQVRGAMNEQYF
NA,few,TRBJ1-1,TRBV6-1,TGTGCCAGCAGTTGGGGACAGAACACTGAAGCTTTCTTT,CASSWGQNTEAFF
NA,NA,TRBJ2-3,TRBV19,TGTGCCAGTAGTTTAAGAGATACGCAGTATTTT,CASSLRDTQYF
TRBD1,NA,TRBJ1-6,TRBV2,TGTGCCAGCAGTCCCGGGACAGGGAGCAATTCACCCCTCCACTTT,CASSPGTGSNSPLHF
NA,once,TRBJ1-2,TRBV2,TGTGCCAGCAGTGACAGACGCTTGGGACTTGGCTACACCTTC,CASSDRRLGLGYTF
NA,NA,TRBJ2-2,TRBV29-1,TGCAGCGTTGCGGCAGGCGAACCCGGGGAGCTGTTTTTT,CSVAAGEPGELFF
NA,NA,TRBJ1-1,TRBV7-9,TGTGCCAGCAGCCAGGGACTCCCTGGAGGTGACACTGAAGCTTTCTTT,CASSQGLPGGDTEAFF
TRBD1,NA,TRBJ1-2,TRBV18,TGTGCCAGCTCACCAGAGACAGGGGAGATCTATGGCTACACCTTC,CASSPETGEIYGYTF
NA,NA,TRBJ2-7,TRBV28,TGTGCCAGCAGTTTGGGCGAGCAGTACTTC,CASSLGEQYF
NA,NA,TRBJ1-3,TRBV9,TGTGCCAGCAGCGTAGGAGGTCAAGGGGGAAACACCATATATTTT,CASSVGGQGGNTIYF
TRBD1,NA,TRBJ2-1,TRBV19,TGTGCCAGTACTCGGGACAGGGTTACCCACAATGAGCAGTTCTTC,CASTRDRVTHNEQFF
TRBD1,NA,TRBJ1-3,TRBV6-5,TGTGCCAGCAGCCGACAGGGTACTGCAAACACCATATATTTT,CASSRQGTANTIYF
NA,once,TRBJ2-5,TRBV15,TGTGCCACCAGCAGAGTTGGCCAAGAGACCCAGTACTTC,CATSRVGQETQYF